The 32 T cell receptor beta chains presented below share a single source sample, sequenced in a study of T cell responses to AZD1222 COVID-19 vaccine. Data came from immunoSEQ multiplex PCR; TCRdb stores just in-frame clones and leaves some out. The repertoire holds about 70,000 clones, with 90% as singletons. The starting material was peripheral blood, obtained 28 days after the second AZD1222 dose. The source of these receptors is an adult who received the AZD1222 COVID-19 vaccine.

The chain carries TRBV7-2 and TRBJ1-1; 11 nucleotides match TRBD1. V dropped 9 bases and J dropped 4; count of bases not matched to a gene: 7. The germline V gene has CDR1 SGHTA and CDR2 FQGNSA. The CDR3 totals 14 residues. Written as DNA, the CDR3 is TGTGCCAGTGAGACCGGGACAGGGGGCACTGAAGCTTTCTTT. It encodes CASETGTGGTEAFF.

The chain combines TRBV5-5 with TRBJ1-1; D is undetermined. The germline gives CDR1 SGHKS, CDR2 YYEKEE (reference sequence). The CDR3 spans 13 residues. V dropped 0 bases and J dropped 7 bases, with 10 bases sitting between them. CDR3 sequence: CASSLGGTIEAFF. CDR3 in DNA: TGTGCCAGCAGCTTGGGAGGAACCATTGAAGCTTTCTTT.

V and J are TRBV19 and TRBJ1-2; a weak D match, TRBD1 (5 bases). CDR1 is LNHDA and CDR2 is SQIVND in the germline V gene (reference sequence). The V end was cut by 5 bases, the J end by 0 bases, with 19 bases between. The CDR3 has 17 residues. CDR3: CASSQKGGAEANYGYTF. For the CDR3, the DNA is TGTGCCAGTAGTCAAAAAGGTGGGGCAGAAGCTAACTATGGCTACACCTTC.

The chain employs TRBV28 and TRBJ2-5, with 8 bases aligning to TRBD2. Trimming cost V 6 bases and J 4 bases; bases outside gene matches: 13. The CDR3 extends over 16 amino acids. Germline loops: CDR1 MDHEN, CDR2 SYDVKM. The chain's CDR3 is CASSGSGGPISETQYF. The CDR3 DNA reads TGTGCCAGCAGCGGGTCGGGAGGGCCGATTTCAGAGACCCAGTACTTC.

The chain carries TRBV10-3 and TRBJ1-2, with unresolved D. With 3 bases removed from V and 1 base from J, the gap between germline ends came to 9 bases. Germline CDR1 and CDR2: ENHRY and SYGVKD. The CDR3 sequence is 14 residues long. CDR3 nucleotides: TGTGCCATCAGTGATGACAATTATAACTATGGCTACACCTTC. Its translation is CAISDDNYNYGYTF.

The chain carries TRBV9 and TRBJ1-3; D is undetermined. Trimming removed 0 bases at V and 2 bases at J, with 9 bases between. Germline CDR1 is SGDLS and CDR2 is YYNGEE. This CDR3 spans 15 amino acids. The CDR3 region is CASSVDAGAGNTIYF. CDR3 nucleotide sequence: TGTGCCAGCAGCGTAGATGCCGGGGCTGGAAACACCATATATTTT.

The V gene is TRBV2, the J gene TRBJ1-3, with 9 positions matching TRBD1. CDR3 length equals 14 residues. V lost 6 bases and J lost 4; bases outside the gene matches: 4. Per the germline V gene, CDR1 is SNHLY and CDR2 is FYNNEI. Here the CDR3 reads CASRGDRVGNTIYF. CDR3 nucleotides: TGTGCCAGCAGGGGGGACAGGGTCGGAAACACCATATATTTT.

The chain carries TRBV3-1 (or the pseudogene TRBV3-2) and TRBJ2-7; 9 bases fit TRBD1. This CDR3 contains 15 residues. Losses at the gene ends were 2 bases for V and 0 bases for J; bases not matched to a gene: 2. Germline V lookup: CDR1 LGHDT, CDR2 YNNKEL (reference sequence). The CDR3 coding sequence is TGTGCCAGCAGCCAATCGGGACAGGGCTCCTACGAGCAGTACTTC. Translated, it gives CASSQSGQGSYEQYF.

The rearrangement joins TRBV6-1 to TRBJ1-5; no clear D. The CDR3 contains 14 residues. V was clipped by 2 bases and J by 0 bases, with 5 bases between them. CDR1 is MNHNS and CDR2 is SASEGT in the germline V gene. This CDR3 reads CASSELPSNQPQHF. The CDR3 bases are TGTGCCAGCAGTGAACTGCCTAGCAATCAGCCCCAGCATTTT.

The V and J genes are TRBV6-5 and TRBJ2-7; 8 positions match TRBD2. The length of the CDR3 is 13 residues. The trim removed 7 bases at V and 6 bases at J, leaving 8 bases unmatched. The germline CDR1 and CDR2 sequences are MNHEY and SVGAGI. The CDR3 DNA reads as TGTGCCAGCAAACCGGGACTAGTATCCGAGCAGTACTTC. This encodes CASKPGLVSEQYF.

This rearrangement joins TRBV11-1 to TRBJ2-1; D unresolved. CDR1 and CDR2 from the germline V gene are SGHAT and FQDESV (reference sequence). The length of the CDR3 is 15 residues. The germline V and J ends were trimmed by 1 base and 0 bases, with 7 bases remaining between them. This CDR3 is CASSLVQSSYNEQFF. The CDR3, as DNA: TGTGCCAGCAGCTTAGTACAGTCCTCCTACAATGAGCAGTTCTTC.

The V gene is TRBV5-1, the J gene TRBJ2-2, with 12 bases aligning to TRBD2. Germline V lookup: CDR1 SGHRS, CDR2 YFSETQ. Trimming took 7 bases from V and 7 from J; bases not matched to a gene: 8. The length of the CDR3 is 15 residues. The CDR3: CASATSGGSFGELFF. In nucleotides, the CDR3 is TGCGCCAGCGCCACTAGCGGGGGGAGTTTCGGGGAGCTGTTTTTT.

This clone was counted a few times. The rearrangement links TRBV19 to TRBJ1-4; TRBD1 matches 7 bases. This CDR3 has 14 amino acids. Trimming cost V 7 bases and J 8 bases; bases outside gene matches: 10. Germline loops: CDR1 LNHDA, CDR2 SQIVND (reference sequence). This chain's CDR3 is CASKNRGTEEKLFF. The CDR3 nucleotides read TGTGCCAGTAAAAACAGGGGAACGGAGGAAAAACTGTTTTTT.

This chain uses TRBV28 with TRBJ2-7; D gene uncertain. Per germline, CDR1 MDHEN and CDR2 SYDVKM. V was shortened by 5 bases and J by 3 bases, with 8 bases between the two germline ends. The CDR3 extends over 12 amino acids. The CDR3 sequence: CASSPEHYEQYF. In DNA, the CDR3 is TGTGCCAGCAGTCCGGAACACTACGAGCAGTACTTC. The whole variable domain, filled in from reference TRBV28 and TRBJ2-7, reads DVKVTQSSRYLVKRTGEKVFLECVQDMDHENMFWYRQDPGLGLRLIYFSYDVKMKEKGDIPEGYSVSREKKERFSLILESASTNQTSMYLCASSPEHYEQYFGPGTRLTVT.

The CDR3 reads CASSPRQGGLSSGNTIYF. For the CDR3, the DNA is TGTGCCAGCAGCCCAAGACAGGGAGGACTGAGCTCTGGAAACACCATATATTTT. The V and J genes are TRBV7-9 and TRBJ1-3, with TRBD1 matching over 7 bases. Germline-derived CDR1 and CDR2 are SEHNR and FQNEAQ (reference sequence). The CDR3 sequence is 18 residues long. Unmatched junction bases numbered 13, after V lost 5 bases and J lost 0 bases.

The CDR3 loop is CASSIQGGDGYTF. The CDR3 nucleotides read TGTGCCAGCAGCATCCAGGGGGGGGATGGCTACACCTTC. The chain employs TRBV7-2 and TRBJ1-2; 7 bases are shared with TRBD1. This CDR3 is built from 13 residues. V shed 5 bases and J 6 bases; nucleotides not matched to a gene: 6. CDR1 is SGHTA and CDR2 is FQGNSA in the germline V gene.

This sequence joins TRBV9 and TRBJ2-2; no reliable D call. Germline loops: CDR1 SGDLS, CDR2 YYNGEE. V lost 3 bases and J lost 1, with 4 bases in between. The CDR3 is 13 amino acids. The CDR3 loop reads CASSAQNTGELFF. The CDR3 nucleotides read TGTGCCAGCAGCGCACAGAACACCGGGGAGCTGTTTTTT.

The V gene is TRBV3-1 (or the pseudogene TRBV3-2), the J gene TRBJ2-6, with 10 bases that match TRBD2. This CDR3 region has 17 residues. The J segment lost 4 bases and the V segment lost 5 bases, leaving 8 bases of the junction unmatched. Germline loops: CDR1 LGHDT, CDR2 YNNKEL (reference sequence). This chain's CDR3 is CASSYPGLATGANVLTF. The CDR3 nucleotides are TGTGCCAGCAGCTACCCGGGACTAGCGACCGGGGCCAACGTCCTGACTTTC.

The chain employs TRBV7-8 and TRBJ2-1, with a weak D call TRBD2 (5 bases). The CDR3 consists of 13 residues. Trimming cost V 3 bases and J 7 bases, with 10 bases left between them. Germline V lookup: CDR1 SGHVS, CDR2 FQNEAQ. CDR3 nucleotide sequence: TGTGCCAGCAGCTTTAGCGTTGATAATGAGCAGTTCTTC. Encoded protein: CASSFSVDNEQFF.

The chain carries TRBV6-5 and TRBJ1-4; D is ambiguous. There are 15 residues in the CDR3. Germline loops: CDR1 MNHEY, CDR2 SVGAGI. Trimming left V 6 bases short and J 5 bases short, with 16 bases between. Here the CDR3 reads CASSLNGSGNEKLFF. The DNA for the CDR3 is TGTGCCAGCAGCTTGAACGGGTCGGGAAATGAAAAACTGTTTTTT.

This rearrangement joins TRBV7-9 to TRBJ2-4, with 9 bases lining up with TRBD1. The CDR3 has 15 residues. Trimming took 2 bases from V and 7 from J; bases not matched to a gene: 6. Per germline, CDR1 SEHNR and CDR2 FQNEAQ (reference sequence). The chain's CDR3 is CASSLLGTGRNIQYF. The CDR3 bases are TGTGCCAGCAGCTTATTAGGGACAGGGCGGAACATTCAGTACTTC.

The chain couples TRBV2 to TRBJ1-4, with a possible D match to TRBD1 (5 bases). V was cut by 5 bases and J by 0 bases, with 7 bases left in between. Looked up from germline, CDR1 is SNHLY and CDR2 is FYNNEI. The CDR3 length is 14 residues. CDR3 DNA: TGTGCCAGCAGTACGACAGCAACTAATGAAAAACTGTTTTTT. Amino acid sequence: CASSTTATNEKLFF.

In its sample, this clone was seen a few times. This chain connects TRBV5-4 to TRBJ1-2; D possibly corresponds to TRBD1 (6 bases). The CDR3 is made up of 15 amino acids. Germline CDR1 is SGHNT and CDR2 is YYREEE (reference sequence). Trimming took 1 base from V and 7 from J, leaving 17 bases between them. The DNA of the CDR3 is TGTGCCAGCAGCTTGATACAGGGCATTGGGGCTGGCTACACCTTC. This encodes CASSLIQGIGAGYTF.

CDR3 DNA: TGTGCCATCAGTGAGAAGGGGGGGGGACAACCCCGAGATAATGAAAAACTGTTTTTT. The encoded protein is CAISEKGGGQPRDNEKLFF. V and J are TRBV10-3 and TRBJ1-4, with TRBD1 as a possible D gene (6 bases). Trimming took off 2 bases at V and 4 bases at J, with 23 bases between the two ends. CDR3 length: 19 amino acids. Germline V gene lookup returns CDR1 ENHRY and CDR2 SYGVKD.

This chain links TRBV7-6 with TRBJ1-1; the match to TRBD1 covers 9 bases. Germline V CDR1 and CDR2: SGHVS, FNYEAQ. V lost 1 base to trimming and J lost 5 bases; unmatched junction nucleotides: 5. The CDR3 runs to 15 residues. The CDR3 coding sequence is TGTGCCAGCAGCTTAGGTCCCGGGACAGGGACTGAAGCTTTCTTT. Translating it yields CASSLGPGTGTEAFF. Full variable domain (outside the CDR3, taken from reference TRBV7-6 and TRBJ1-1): GAGVSQSPRYKVTKRGQDVALRCDPISGHVSLYWYRQALGQGPEFLTYFNYEAQQDKSGLPNDRFSAERPEGSISTLTIQRTEQRDSAMYRCASSLGPGTGTEAFFGQGTRLTVV.

CDR3 DNA: TGTGCCAGCAGCCAAGGGTCCAGGGCGAACTATGGCTACACCTTC. Protein product: CASSQGSRANYGYTF. The rearrangement uses TRBV3-1 (or the pseudogene TRBV3-2) and TRBJ1-2, with TRBD1 as a possible D gene (5 bases). Germline CDR1 is LGHDT and CDR2 is YNNKEL (reference sequence). The CDR3 is 15 residues long. The V gene lost 1 base and the J gene lost 2 bases, with 11 bases spanning the gap.

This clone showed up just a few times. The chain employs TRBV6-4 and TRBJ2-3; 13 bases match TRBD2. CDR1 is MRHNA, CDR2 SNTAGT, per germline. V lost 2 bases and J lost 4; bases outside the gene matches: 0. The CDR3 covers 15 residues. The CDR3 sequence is CASSDTSGGADTQYF. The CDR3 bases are TGTGCCAGCAGTGACACTAGCGGGGGGGCAGATACGCAGTATTTT.

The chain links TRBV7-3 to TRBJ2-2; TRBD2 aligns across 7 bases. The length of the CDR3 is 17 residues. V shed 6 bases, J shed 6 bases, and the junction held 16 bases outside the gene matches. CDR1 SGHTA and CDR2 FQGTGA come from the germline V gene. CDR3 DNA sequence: TGTGCCAGCAGTTCATCCGATATCAGCGGGGACTCCGGGGAGCTGTTTTTT. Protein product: CASSSSDISGDSGELFF.

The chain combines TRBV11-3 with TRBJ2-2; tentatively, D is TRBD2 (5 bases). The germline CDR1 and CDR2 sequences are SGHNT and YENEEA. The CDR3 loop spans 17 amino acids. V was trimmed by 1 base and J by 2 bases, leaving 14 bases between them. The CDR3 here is CASSLVGPGKNTGELFF. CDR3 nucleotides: TGTGCCAGCAGCTTAGTAGGCCCGGGGAAAAACACCGGGGAGCTGTTTTTT.

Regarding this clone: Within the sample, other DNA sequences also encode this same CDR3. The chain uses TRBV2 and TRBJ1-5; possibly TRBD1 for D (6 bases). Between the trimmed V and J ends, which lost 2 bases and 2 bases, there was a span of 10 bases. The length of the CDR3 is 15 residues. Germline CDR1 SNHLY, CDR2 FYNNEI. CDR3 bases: TGTGCCAGCAGTGAAAGGTCAGGGGGCAATCAGCCCCAGCATTTT. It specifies CASSERSGGNQPQHF.

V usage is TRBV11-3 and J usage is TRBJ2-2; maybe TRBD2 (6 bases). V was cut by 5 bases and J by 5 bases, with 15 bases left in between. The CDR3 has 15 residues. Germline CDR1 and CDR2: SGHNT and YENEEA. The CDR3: CASSDTKGGTGELFF. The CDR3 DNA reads TGTGCCAGCAGCGATACGAAGGGAGGAACCGGGGAGCTGTTTTTT.

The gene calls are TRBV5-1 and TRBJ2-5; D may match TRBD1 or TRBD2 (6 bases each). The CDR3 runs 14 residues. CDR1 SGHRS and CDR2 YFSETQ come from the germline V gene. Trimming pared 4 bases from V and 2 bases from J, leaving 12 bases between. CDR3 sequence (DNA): TGCGCCAGCAGCGGGGGGCCCCAGCAAGAGACCCAGTACTTC. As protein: CASSGGPQQETQYF.